This TCR beta chain was retrieved from a study of low-dose radiotherapy and immunotherapy resistance in tumors. Time point indicated: before trial treatment. This clonotype appeared many times. Germline V gives CDR1 SNHLY, CDR2 FYNNEI. There are 15 residues in the CDR3. The V end lost 0 bases, the J end lost 2 bases, and 7 bases lay between the germline ends. cDNA synthesis used a TRAV/TRBV-specific primer set for both chains. Both a constant-region primer and a V-primer adapter served to amplify TCRs across roughly 20 PCR cycles. In vitro transcription amplified isolated mRNA. In TCRdb, the reads were re-called with MiXCR into one record per CDR3 protein. Of 70,000 to 90,000 distinct CDR3 sequences in the sample, roughly a sixth were seen once.

This TCR derives from a male donor with prostate cancer. Specimen: PBMCs, collected before treatment. The rearrangement joins TRBV2 to TRBJ2-2, with D perhaps TRBD1 or TRBD2 (5 bases each). CDR3 sequence reads: CASSEAGDNTGELFF. CDR3 nucleotides: TGTGCCAGCAGTGAAGCCGGGGACAACACCGGGGAGCTGTTTTTT.